The rows below give T cell receptor beta chains drawn from one sample of a study of shared clonotypes between healthy human individuals. Measured with immunoSEQ multiplex PCR; TCRdb has only the in-frame clones, and not every one. Among millions of clones listed, 95% were seen once. The sequenced material came from naive CD4+ T cells sorted from blood. The receptors here all came from a man younger than 35 in good health. CDR3s include the opening cysteine and the closing phenylalanine or tryptophan. Fields, in order: D gene, clone size, V gene, J gene, CDR3 protein, CDR3 DNA. The D gene is left open where the match is weak. A row's size may be missing; if present it is once, few, many or a size class.

d_gene: .
abundance: .
v_gene: TRBV2
j_gene: TRBJ1-2
CDR3aa: CASPRTRGEGYTF
CDR3nt: TGTGCCAGCCCACGGACCCGGGGAGAGGGCTACACCTTC

d_gene: .
abundance: .
v_gene: TRBV4-1
j_gene: TRBJ1-4
CDR3aa: CASSPLPAANEKLFF
CDR3nt: TGCGCCAGCAGCCCCCTGCCAGCGGCTAATGAAAAACTGTTTTTT

d_gene: .
abundance: .
v_gene: TRBV19
j_gene: TRBJ2-3
CDR3aa: CASSNYDSTDTQYF
CDR3nt: TGTGCCAGTAGTAACTACGACAGCACAGATACGCAGTATTTT

d_gene: TRBD1
abundance: .
v_gene: TRBV4-3
j_gene: TRBJ1-3
CDR3aa: CASSQTDLGQGLNTIYF
CDR3nt: TGCGCCAGCAGCCAGACTGATCTAGGACAGGGTCTAAACACCATATATTTT

d_gene: .
abundance: .
v_gene: TRBV21-1
j_gene: TRBJ1-2
CDR3aa: CASSKLHPLWTVYGYTF
CDR3nt: TGTGCCAGCAGCAAACTTCATCCCCTTTGGACGGTTTATGGCTACACCTTC

d_gene: .
abundance: .
v_gene: TRBV18
j_gene: TRBJ1-6
CDR3aa: CASSPGREYNSPLHF
CDR3nt: TGTGCCAGCTCACCGGGCAGGGAATATAATTCACCCCTCCACTTT

d_gene: .
abundance: .
v_gene: TRBV5-1
j_gene: TRBJ1-2
CDR3aa: CASSLSGGFYGYTF
CDR3nt: TGCGCCAGCAGCTTGTCGGGCGGATTCTATGGCTACACCTTC

d_gene: TRBD2
abundance: .
v_gene: TRBV7-9
j_gene: TRBJ2-7
CDR3aa: CASSLTSGGREQYF
CDR3nt: TGTGCCAGCAGCTTGACTAGCGGGGGGCGGGAGCAGTACTTC

d_gene: TRBD2
abundance: once
v_gene: TRBV7-9
j_gene: TRBJ2-7
CDR3aa: CASSLAGEGRTLTVYEQYF
CDR3nt: TGTGCCAGCAGCTTAGCGGGGGAGGGAAGAACCCTGACAGTCTACGAGCAGTACTTC

d_gene: .
abundance: .
v_gene: TRBV7-6
j_gene: TRBJ2-2
CDR3aa: CASSSNTGELFF
CDR3nt: TGTGCCAGCAGCTCGAACACCGGGGAGCTGTTTTTT

d_gene: .
abundance: .
v_gene: TRBV14
j_gene: TRBJ1-2
CDR3aa: CASSPSDRSYGYTF
CDR3nt: TGTGCCAGCAGCCCCAGTGACAGGAGCTATGGCTACACCTTC

d_gene: .
abundance: .
v_gene: TRBV5-1
j_gene: TRBJ2-5
CDR3aa: CATALGTSRETQYF
CDR3nt: TGCGCCACCGCCCTAGGGACGTCTCGAGAGACCCAGTACTTC

d_gene: .
abundance: .
v_gene: TRBV28
j_gene: TRBJ2-5
CDR3aa: CASRDPWETQYF
CDR3nt: TGTGCCAGCAGAGACCCATGGGAGACCCAGTACTTC

d_gene: .
abundance: once
v_gene: TRBV10-3
j_gene: TRBJ2-5
CDR3aa: CAISESAAPQETQYF
CDR3nt: TGTGCCATCAGTGAGTCGGCTGCCCCTCAAGAGACCCAGTACTTC

d_gene: TRBD1
abundance: .
v_gene: TRBV5-4
j_gene: TRBJ2-1
CDR3aa: CASSSGQDSYNEQFF
CDR3nt: TGTGCCAGCAGCTCAGGACAGGACTCCTACAATGAGCAGTTCTTC

d_gene: .
abundance: .
v_gene: TRBV30
j_gene: TRBJ2-7
CDR3aa: CAWTPGPNSYEQYF
CDR3nt: TGTGCCTGGACCCCCGGGCCGAACTCCTACGAGCAGTACTTC

d_gene: TRBD2
abundance: .
v_gene: TRBV6-5
j_gene: TRBJ2-2
CDR3aa: CASRPGGSGELFF
CDR3nt: TGTGCCAGCAGACCCGGGGGGTCCGGGGAGCTGTTTTTT